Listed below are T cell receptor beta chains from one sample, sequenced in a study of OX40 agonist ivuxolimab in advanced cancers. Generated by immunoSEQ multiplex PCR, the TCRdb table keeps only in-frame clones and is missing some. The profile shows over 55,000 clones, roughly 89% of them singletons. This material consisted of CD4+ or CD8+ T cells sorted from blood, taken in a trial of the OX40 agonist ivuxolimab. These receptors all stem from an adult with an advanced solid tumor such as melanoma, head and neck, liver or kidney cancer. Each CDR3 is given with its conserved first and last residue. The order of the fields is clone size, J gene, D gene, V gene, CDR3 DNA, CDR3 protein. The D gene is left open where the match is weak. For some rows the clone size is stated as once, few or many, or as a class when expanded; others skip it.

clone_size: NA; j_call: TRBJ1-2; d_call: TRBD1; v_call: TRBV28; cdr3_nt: TGTGCCATCCATCAATCTGACAGGGTGGGCGGCTACACCTTC; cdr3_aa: CAIHQSDRVGGYTF
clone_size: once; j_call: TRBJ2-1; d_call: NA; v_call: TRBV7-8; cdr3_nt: TGTGCCAGCAGCTTAGCCTTGGAACGTCAGGGACAGTTCTTC; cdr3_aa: CASSLALERQGQFF
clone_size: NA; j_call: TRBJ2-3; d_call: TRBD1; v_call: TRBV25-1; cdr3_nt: TGTGCCAGCAGTCAACAGGGGACAGATACGCAGTATTTT; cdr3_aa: CASSQQGTDTQYF
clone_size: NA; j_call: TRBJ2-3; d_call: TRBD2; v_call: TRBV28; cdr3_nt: TGTGCCAGCAGTTTAGCCGGGGGGGCTCCCGTTGATACGCAGTATTTT; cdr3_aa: CASSLAGGAPVDTQYF
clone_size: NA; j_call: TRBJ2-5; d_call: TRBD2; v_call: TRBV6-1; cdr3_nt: TGTGCCACGACTAGCGGGGGGCCGGGGGAGACCCAGTACTTC; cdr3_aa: CATTSGGPGETQYF
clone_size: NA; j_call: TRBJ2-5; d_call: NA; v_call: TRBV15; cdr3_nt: TGTGCCACCAGCAGGGACTACCAAGAGACCCAGTACTTC; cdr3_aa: CATSRDYQETQYF
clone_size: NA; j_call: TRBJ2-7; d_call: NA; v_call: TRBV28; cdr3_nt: TGTGCCAGCAGACCGTCAGGCGCGACCTCCTACGAGCAGTACTTC; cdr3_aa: CASRPSGATSYEQYF
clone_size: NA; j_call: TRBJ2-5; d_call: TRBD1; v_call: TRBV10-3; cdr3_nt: TGTGCCATCACCTCCGGGACAGGGGATTCAGCCCAGTACTTC; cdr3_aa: CAITSGTGDSAQYF
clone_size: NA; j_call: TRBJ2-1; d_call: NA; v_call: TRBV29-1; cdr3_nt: TGCAGCGTGGGGGCGTATGAGCAGTTCTTC; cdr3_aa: CSVGAYEQFF
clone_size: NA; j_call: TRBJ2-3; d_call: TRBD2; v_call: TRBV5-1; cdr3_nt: TGCGCCAGCAGCTTGGGCGGGGGGGCCGGGACAGATACGCAGTATTTT; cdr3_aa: CASSLGGGAGTDTQYF
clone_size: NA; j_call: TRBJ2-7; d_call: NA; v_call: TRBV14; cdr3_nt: TGTGCCAGCAGCCCACCGGGCCCTCCCTACGAGCAGTACTTC; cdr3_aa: CASSPPGPPYEQYF
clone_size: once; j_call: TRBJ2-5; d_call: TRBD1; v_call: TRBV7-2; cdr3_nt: TGTGCCAGCAGCCCGAGACAGGGACAGGGGGAGACCCAGTACTTC; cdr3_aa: CASSPRQGQGETQYF
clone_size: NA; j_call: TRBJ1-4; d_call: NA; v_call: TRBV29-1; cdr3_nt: TGCAGCGTTGAAGATACGGGGGGGGATGAAAAACTGTTTTTT; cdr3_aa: CSVEDTGGDEKLFF
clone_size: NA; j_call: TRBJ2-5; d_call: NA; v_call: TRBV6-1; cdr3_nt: TGTGCCAGCACGAGTACGCGGAGAGAGACCCAGTACTTC; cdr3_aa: CASTSTRRETQYF
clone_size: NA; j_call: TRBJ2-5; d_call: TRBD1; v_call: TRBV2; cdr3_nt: TGTGCCAGCAGGGCCCGGACAGGGATGGAGACCCAGTACTTC; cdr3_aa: CASRARTGMETQYF
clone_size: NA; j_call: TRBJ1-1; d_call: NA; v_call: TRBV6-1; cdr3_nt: TGTGCCAGCAGTGTCAACCCCTGGGGCACTGAAGCTTTCTTT; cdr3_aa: CASSVNPWGTEAFF
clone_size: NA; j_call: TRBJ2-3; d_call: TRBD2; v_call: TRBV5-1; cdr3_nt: TGCGCCAGCAGCTTGGAAGCGGGAGGAGTGGATACGCAGTATTTT; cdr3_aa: CASSLEAGGVDTQYF
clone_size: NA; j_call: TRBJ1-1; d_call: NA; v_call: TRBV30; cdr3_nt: TGTGCCTGGAGTGTCAAGAGGGACACTGAAGCTTTCTTT; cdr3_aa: CAWSVKRDTEAFF
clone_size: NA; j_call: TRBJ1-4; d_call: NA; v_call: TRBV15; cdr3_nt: TGTGCCACCAGCAGGGGGTCCTCCGGAAAACTGTTTTTT; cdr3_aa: CATSRGSSGKLFF
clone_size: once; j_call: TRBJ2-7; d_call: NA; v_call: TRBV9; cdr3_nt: TGTGCCAGCAGCCCCAATCCGCGATATTCCGAGCAGTACTTC; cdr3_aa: CASSPNPRYSEQYF
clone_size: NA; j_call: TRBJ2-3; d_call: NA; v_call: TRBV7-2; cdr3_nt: TGTGCCAGCAGCTTAGCGCGAGGGGATACGCAGTATTTT; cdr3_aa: CASSLARGDTQYF
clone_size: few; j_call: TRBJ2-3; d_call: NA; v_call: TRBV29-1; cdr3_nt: TGCAGCGTTGAACTGACAGGACAAGATACGCAGTATTTT; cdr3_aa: CSVELTGQDTQYF
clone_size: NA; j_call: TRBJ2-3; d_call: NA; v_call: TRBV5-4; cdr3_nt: TGTGCCAGCAGTCCGGGAGCCGGGTCCGATACGCAGTATTTT; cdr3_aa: CASSPGAGSDTQYF
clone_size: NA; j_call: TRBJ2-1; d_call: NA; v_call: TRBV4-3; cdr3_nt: TGCGCCAGCAGCCAAGAACGGATCTCCTACAATGAGCAGTTCTTC; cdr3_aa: CASSQERISYNEQFF
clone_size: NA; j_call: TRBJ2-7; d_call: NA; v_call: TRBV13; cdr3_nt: TGTGCCAGCAGCATAAACCACTACGAGCAGTACTTC; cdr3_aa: CASSINHYEQYF
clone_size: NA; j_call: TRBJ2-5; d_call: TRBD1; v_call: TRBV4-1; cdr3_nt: TGCGCCAGCAGCCCCAGGGACAGGGGGACCGGTGAGACCCAGTACTTC; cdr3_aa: CASSPRDRGTGETQYF